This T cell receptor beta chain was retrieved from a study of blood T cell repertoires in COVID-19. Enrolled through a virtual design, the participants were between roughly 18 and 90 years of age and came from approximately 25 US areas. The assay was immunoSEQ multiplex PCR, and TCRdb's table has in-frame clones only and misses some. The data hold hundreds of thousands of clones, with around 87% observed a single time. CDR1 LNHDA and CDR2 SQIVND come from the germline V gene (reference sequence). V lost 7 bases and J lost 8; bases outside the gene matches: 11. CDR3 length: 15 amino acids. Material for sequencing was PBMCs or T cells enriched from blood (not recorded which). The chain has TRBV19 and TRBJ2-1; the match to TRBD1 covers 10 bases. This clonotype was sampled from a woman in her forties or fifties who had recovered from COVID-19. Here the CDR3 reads CASTFGGQGNYEQFF. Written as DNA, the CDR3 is TGTGCCAGTACCTTCGGGGGACAGGGGAATTATGAGCAGTTCTTC. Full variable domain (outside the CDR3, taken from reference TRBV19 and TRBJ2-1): DGGITQSPKYLFRKEGQNVTLSCEQNLNHDAMYWYRQDPGQGLRLIYYSQIVNDFQKGDIAEGYSVSREKKESFPLTVTSAQKNPTAFYLCASTFGGQGNYEQFFGPGTRLTVL.